The T cell receptor beta chain under discussion was sequenced for a study of T cell responses to AZD1222 COVID-19 vaccine. This CDR3 comprises 16 residues. V dropped 10 bases and J dropped 7; count of bases not matched to a gene: 18. Germline CDR1 SNHLY, CDR2 FYNNEI. Profiling relied on immunoSEQ multiplex PCR, and the TCRdb table lists in-frame clones only, not all of them. The profile shows 150,000 to 200,000 clones, approximately 94% of them singletons. V usage is TRBV2 and J usage is TRBJ2-2, with 7 bases aligning to TRBD2. This receptor was taken from an adult who received the AZD1222 COVID-19 vaccine. The material sequenced was peripheral blood, taken 28 days after the second AZD1222 dose. CDR3 nucleotide sequence: TGTGCCACCATTCAGCACCTCGGGAGGAGGGACGGGGAGCTGTTTTTT. Translating it yields CATIQHLGRRDGELFF.